Included here is one TCR beta chain sequence, with context. All patients experienced relapse after autologous stem cell transplantation, and brentuximab vedotin exposure was variable. The table came from immunoSEQ multiplex PCR; TCRdb's copy has only in-frame clones and leaves some out. The sample lists 55,000 to 80,000 clones, about 93% occurring once. This record belongs to a study of PD-1 blockade in classical Hodgkin lymphoma. Sequenced here: peripheral blood mononuclear cells (PBMCs), sampled at baseline. The sequence was obtained from a human donor with classical Hodgkin lymphoma.

CDR3 residues: CASSSSKLRLLAKNIQYF. Here the CDR3 DNA reads TGTGCCAGCTCATCCTCTAAGCTGCGCTTACTAGCCAAAAACATTCAGTACTTC. The V and J genes are TRBV18 and TRBJ2-4, with D unclear. Per the germline V gene, CDR1 is KGHSH and CDR2 is LQKENI. V was cut by 5 bases and J by 0 bases, with 20 bases left in between. The CDR3 is 18 amino acids.